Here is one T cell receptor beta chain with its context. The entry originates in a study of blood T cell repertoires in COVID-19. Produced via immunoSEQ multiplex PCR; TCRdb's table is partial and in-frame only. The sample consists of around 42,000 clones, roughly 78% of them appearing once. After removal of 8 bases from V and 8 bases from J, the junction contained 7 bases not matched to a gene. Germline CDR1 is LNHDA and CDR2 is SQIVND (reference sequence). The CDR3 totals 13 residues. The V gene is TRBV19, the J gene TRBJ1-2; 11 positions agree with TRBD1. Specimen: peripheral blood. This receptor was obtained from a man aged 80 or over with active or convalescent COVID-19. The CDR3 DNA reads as TGTGCCAGTTCGGACAGGGGGCTTGGAGGCTACACCTTC. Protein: CASSDRGLGGYTF.